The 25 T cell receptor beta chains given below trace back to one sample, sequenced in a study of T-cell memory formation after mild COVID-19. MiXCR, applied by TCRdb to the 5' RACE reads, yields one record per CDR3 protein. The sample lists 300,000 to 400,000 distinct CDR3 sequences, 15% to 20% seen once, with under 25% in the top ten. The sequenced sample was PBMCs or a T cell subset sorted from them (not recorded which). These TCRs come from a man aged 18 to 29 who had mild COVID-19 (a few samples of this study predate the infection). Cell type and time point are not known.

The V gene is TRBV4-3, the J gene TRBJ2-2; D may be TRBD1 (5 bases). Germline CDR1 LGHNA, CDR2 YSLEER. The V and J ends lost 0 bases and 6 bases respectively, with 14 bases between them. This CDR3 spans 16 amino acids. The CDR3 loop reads CASSQEYGVGPGELFF. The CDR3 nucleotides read TGCGCCAGCAGCCAAGAATATGGGGTGGGGCCCGGGGAGCTGTTTTTT.

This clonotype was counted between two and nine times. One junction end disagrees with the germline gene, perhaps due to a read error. CDR3 in amino acids: CASILSGSNTEAFF. CDR3 sequence (DNA): TGTGCCAGCATCTTATCGGGGAGCAACACTGAAGCTTTCTTT. The V call is TRBV7-9, the J call TRBJ1-1; the D is unclear. Looked up from germline, CDR1 is SEHNR and CDR2 is FQNEAQ (reference sequence). The CDR3 is 14 amino acids.

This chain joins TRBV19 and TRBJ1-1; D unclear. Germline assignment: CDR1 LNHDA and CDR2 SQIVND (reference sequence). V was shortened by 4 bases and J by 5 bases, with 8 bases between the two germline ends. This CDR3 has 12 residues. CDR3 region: CASSTGRTEAFF. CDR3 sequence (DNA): TGTGCCAGTAGTACTGGTAGAACTGAAGCTTTCTTT.

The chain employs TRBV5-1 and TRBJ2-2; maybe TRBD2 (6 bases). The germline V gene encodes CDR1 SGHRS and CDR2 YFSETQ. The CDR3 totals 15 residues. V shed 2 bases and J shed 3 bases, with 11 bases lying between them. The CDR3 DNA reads TGCGCCAGCAGCTTCGCGGGGCGGGACACCGGGGAGCTGTTTTTT. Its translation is CASSFAGRDTGELFF.

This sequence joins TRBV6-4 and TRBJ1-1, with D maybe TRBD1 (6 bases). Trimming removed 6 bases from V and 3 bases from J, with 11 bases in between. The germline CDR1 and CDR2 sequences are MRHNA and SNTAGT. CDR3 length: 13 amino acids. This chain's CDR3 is CASSPGAYTEAFF. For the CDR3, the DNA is TGTGCCAGCAGCCCAGGGGCATACACTGAAGCTTTCTTT.

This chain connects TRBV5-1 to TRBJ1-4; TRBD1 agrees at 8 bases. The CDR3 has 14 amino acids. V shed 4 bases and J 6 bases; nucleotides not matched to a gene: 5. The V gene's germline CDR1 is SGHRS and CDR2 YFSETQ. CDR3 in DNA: TGCGCCAGCAGCATCGACAGGGGAGATGAAAAACTGTTTTTT. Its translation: CASSIDRGDEKLFF.

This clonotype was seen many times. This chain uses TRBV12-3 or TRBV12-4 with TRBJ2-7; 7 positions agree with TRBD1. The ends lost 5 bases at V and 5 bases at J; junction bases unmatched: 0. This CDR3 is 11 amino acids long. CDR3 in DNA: TGTGCCAGCAGTACAGGGGACGAGCAGTACGTC. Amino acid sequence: CASSTGDEQYV.

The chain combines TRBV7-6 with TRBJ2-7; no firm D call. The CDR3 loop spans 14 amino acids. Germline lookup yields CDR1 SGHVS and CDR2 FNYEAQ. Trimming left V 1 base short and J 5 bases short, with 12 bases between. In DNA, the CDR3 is TGTGCCAGCAGCTTAGGGGCCAGCTTTGACGAGCAGTACTTC. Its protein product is CASSLGASFDEQYF.

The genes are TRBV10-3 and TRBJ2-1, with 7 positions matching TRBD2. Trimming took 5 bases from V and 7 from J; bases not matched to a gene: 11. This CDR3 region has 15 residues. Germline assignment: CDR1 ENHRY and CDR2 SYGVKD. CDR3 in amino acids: CAISYLVGGRNEQFF. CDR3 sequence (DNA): TGTGCCATCAGTTACCTCGTGGGAGGGAGGAATGAGCAGTTCTTC.

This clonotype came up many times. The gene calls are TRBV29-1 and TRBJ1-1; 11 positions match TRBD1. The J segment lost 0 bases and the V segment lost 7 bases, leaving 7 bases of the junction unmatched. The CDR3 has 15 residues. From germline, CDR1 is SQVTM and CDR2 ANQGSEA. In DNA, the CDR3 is TGCAGCGGGACAGGGGGCTGGGGTATGAACACTGAAGCTTTCTTT. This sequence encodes CSGTGGWGMNTEAFF.

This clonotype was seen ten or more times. The CDR3 region has the DNA TGTGCCAGCAGACAGGGTATAGGGGAGACCCAGTACTTC. This sequence encodes CASRQGIGETQYF. This chain joins TRBV2 and TRBJ2-5, with D possibly TRBD1 on 6 matching bases. V gave up 6 bases and J gave up 5 bases, with 13 bases separating them. The CDR3 is 13 residues long. The germline V gene has CDR1 SNHLY and CDR2 FYNNEI.

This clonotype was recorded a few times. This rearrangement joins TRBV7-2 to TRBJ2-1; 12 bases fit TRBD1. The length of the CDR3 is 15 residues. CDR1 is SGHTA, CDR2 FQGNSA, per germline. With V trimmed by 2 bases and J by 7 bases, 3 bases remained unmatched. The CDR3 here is CASSLRDRGRNEQFF. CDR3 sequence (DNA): TGTGCCAGCAGCTTAAGGGACAGGGGGCGAAATGAGCAGTTCTTC.

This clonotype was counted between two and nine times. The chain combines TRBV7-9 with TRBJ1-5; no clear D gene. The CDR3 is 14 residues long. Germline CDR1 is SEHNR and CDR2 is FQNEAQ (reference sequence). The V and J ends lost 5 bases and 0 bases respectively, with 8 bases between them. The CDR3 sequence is CASSHSYSNQPQHF. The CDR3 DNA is TGTGCCAGCAGCCACAGTTATAGCAATCAGCCCCAGCATTTT.

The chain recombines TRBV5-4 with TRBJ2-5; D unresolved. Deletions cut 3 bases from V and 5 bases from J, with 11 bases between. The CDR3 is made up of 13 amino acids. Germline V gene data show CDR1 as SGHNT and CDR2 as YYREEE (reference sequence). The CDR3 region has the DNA TGTGCCAGCAGCTCGGACCCCGCGGAGACCCAGTACTTC. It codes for CASSSDPAETQYF.

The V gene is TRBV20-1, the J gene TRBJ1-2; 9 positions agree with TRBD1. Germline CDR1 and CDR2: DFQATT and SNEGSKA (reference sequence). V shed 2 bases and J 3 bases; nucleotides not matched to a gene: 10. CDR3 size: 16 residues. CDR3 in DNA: TGCAGTGCTAGATTACAGGGGGCGCGTAGGGACTATGGCTACACCTTC. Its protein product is CSARLQGARRDYGYTF.

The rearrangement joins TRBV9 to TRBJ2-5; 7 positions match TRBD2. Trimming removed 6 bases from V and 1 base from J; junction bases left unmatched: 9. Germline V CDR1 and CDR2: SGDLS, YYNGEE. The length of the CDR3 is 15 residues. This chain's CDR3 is CASTRAGRPQETQYF. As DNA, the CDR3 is TGTGCCAGCACCAGAGCGGGGAGACCCCAAGAGACCCAGTACTTC.

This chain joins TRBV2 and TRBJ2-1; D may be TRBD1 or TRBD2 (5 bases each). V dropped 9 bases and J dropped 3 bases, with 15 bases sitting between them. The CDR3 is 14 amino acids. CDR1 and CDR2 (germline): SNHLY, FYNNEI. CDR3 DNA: TGTGCCAGGACTAAAGGGGTCAACTACAATGAGCAGTTCTTC. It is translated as CARTKGVNYNEQFF.

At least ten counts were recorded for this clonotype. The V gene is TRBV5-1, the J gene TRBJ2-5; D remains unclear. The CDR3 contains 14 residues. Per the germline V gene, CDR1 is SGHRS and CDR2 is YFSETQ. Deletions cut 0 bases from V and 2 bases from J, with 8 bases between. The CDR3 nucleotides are TGCGCCAGCAGCTTGGCCGTGGATCAAGAGACCCAGTACTTC. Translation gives CASSLAVDQETQYF.

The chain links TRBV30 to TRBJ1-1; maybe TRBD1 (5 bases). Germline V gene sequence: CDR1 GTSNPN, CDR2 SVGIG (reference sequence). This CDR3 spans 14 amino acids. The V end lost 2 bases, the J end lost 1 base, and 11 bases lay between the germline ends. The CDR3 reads CAWSPDRENTEAFF. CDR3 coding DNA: TGTGCCTGGAGTCCCGACAGAGAGAACACTGAAGCTTTCTTT.

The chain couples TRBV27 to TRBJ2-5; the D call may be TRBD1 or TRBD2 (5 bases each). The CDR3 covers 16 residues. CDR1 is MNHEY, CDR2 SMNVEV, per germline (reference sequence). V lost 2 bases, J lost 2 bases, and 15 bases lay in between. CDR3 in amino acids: CASSLMPGPSQETQYF. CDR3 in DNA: TGTGCCAGCAGTTTAATGCCGGGGCCCTCGCAAGAGACCCAGTACTTC.

In DNA, the CDR3 is TGTGCCAGCAGCCCTTGGGGGGCAGATACGCAGTATTTT. This gives the protein CASSPWGADTQYF. This rearrangement joins TRBV7-3 to TRBJ2-3; a weak D match, TRBD2 (6 bases). The germline gives CDR1 SGHTA, CDR2 FQGTGA. The CDR3 extends over 13 amino acids. V lost 5 bases to trimming and J lost 4 bases, with 10 bases between them. The whole variable domain, remainder taken from reference TRBV7-3 and TRBJ2-3, is GAGVSQTPSNKVTEKGKYVELRCDPISGHTALYWYRQSLGQGPEFLIYFQGTGAADDSGLPNDRFFAVRPEGSVSTLKIQRTERGDSAVYLCASSPWGADTQYFGPGTRLTVL.

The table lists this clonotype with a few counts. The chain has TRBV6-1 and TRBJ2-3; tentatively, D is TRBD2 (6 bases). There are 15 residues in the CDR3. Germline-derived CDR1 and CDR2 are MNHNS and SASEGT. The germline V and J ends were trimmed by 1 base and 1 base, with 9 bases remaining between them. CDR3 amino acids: CASSEGLAGTDTQYF. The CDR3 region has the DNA TGTGCCAGCAGTGAAGGATTAGCGGGCACAGATACGCAGTATTTT.

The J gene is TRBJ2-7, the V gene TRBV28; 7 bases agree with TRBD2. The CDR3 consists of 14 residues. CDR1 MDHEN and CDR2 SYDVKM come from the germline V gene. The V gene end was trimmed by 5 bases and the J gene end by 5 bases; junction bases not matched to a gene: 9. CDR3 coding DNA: TGTGCCAGCAGTACAGCGGGGATCTTCCACGAGCAGTACGTC. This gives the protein CASSTAGIFHEQYV.

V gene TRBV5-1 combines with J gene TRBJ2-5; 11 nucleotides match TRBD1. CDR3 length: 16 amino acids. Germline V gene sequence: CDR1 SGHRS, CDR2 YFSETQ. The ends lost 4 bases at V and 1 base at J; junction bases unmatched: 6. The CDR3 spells CASSKTDRGPQETQYF. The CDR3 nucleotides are TGCGCCAGCAGCAAGACGGACAGGGGGCCCCAAGAGACCCAGTACTTC.

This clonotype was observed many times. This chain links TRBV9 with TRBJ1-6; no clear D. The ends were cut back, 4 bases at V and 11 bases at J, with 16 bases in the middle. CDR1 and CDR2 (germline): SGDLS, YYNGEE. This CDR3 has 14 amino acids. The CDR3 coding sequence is TGTGCCAGCAGCCCCGCCGGTGGAGTCCCACCCCTCCACTTT. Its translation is CASSPAGGVPPLHF.